This T cell receptor beta chain was sequenced in a study of metastatic and nonmetastatic thyroid tumors. Using MiXCR, TCRdb reanalyzed the PCR reads. The profile shows approximately 20,000 clones, 15% to 19% of them singletons. Every patient underwent thyroid surgery untreated. This clone qualifies as medium-sized (0.01 to 0.1%). The CDR3 is 12 amino acids. CDR1 and CDR2 from the germline V gene are MDHEN and SYDVKM. The V and J ends lost 5 bases and 3 bases respectively, with 8 bases between them. The source material was blood. This chain uses TRBV28 with TRBJ2-7; a possible D gene is TRBD1 (6 bases). The receptor was isolated from a female donor with papillary thyroid cancer or a benign thyroid nodule (not recorded which). Some clones in this sample may be carry-over from other donors' samples. This chain's CDR3 is CASSPQGYEQYF. As DNA, the CDR3 is TGTGCCAGCAGTCCACAGGGCTACGAGCAGTACTTC.